These 20 T cell receptor beta chains were all obtained from the same sample, sequenced in a study of blood T cell repertoires in COVID-19. Sequenced by immunoSEQ multiplex PCR; TCRdb stores in-frame clones only, minus some. The sample includes 100,000 or so clones, roughly 87% of them seen just once. The sample comprised peripheral blood. All receptors come from a man aged 80 or over with acute or convalescent COVID-19.

In this sample, this clone turned up once. The chain carries TRBV5-1 and TRBJ2-1; tentative D call: TRBD1 (5 bases). Per germline, CDR1 SGHRS and CDR2 YFSETQ. This CDR3 is 14 amino acids long. V was trimmed by 0 bases and J by 8 bases, leaving 12 bases between them. CDR3 protein: CASSLAQGRDEQFF. CDR3 DNA: TGCGCCAGCAGCTTGGCGCAGGGTAGGGATGAGCAGTTCTTC.

This chain links TRBV10-3 with TRBJ2-3; a possible D gene is TRBD1 (6 bases). With 2 bases removed from V and 1 base from J, the gap between germline ends came to 13 bases. The CDR3 is made up of 16 amino acids. Germline CDR1 and CDR2: ENHRY and SYGVKD. The CDR3 nucleotides are TGTGCCATCAGTGAGGAGACAGGCCCGGGCACAGATACGCAGTATTTT. Translated, it gives CAISEETGPGTDTQYF.

This rearrangement joins TRBV6-6 to TRBJ1-6; TRBD1 agrees at 7 bases. This CDR3 has 14 amino acids. Germline trimming cut 7 bases from V and 6 bases from J; bases unmatched to any gene: 6. Germline V gene lookup returns CDR1 MNHNY and CDR2 SVGAGI (reference sequence). DNA of the CDR3: TGTGCCAGCAAACCGAGACAGGGTAATTCACCCCTCCACTTT. Protein product: CASKPRQGNSPLHF.

The chain has TRBV6-5 and TRBJ1-3; no clear D. Germline CDR1 is MNHEY and CDR2 is SVGAGI. The CDR3 is 12 residues long. Trimming removed 5 bases from V and 4 bases from J, with 6 bases in between. DNA of the CDR3: TGTGCCAGCAGTCCCGCGGGAAACACCATATATTTT. It yields the protein CASSPAGNTIYF.

This clone was detected only once. The chain couples TRBV23-1 to TRBJ2-7; TRBD2 agrees at 7 bases. TRBV23-1 is sorted into the ORF group, with uncertain function. Trimming removed 8 bases from V and 0 bases from J; junction bases left unmatched: 7. This CDR3 is 14 amino acids long. The CDR3 reads CASPLAWSSYEQYF. The CDR3 nucleotides are TGCGCCAGCCCACTAGCGTGGAGCTCCTACGAGCAGTACTTC.

This sequence joins TRBV7-2 and TRBJ1-6, with 7 positions matching TRBD1. The CDR3 loop spans 14 amino acids. In germline, CDR1 is SGHTA, CDR2 FQGNSA. The J segment lost 7 bases and the V segment lost 4 bases, leaving 4 bases of the junction unmatched. The CDR3 DNA reads as TGTGCCAGCAGCTGGGCCAGGGGGAATTCACCCCTCCACTTT. It is translated as CASSWARGNSPLHF.

The chain employs TRBV5-6 and TRBJ2-3; no clear D. The CDR3 consists of 15 residues. The V end lost 2 bases, the J end lost 2 bases, and 12 bases lay between the germline ends. Germline CDR1 reads SGHDT; CDR2 reads YYEEEE. The CDR3, as DNA: TGTGCCAGCAGCTTACACGGGTTATACACAGATACGCAGTATTTT. Encoded protein: CASSLHGLYTDTQYF. Complete variable domain (other parts from reference TRBV5-6 and TRBJ2-3): DAGVTQSPTHLIKTRGQQVTLRCSPKSGHDTVSWYQQALGQGPQFIFQYYEEEERQRGNFPDRFSGHQFPNYSSELNVNALLLGDSALYLCASSLHGLYTDTQYFGPGTRLTVL.

The rearrangement uses TRBV18 and TRBJ1-6; D is unclear. The CDR3 length is 15 residues. Per germline, CDR1 KGHSH and CDR2 LQKENI. V lost 0 bases and J 5 bases, leaving 8 bases between the germline ends. In DNA, the CDR3 is TGTGCCAGCTCACCACCGGGGAGAAATAATTCACCCCTCCACTTT. This codes for CASSPPGRNNSPLHF. The whole variable domain, remainder taken from reference TRBV18 and TRBJ1-6, is NAGVMQNPRHLVRRRGQEARLRCSPMKGHSHVYWYRQLPEEGLKFMVYLQKENIIDESGMPKERFSAEFPKEGPSILRIQQVVRGDSAAYFCASSPPGRNNSPLHFGNGTRLTVT.

The rearrangement links TRBV7-2 to TRBJ2-5; weak D call: TRBD2 (6 bases). This CDR3 is 13 amino acids long. Trimming removed 0 bases from V and 5 bases from J, with 7 bases in between. Germline loops: CDR1 SGHTA, CDR2 FQGNSA. The DNA for the CDR3 is TGTGCCAGCAGCTTAGCGGGACTTGAGACCCAGTACTTC. Translating gives CASSLAGLETQYF.

This clone occurred once. The chain has TRBV11-2 and TRBJ1-1; 9 positions match TRBD1. CDR1 is SGHAT and CDR2 is FQNNGV in the germline V gene. This CDR3 region has 18 residues. After removal of 2 bases from V and 4 bases from J, the junction contained 14 bases not matched to a gene. The CDR3 DNA reads as TGTGCCAGCAGCTTACGGGGTACTACAGGGGGCGCGGGCACTGAAGCTTTCTTT. Its translation: CASSLRGTTGGAGTEAFF.

This clone appeared a few times. V usage is TRBV18 and J usage is TRBJ2-5; 9 bases agree with TRBD1. CDR3 length equals 14 residues. Germline V CDR1 and CDR2: KGHSH, LQKENI. After removal of 4 bases from V and 2 bases from J, the junction contained 2 bases not matched to a gene. CDR3 protein: CASSHGTGQETQYF. CDR3 nucleotide sequence: TGTGCCAGCTCACACGGGACAGGGCAAGAGACCCAGTACTTC.

The genes are TRBV9 and TRBJ1-2, with 9 bases matching TRBD1. The CDR3 spans 14 residues. Germline CDR1 and CDR2: SGDLS and YYNGEE. The V gene end was trimmed by 2 bases and the J gene end by 4 bases; junction bases not matched to a gene: 3. CDR3 nucleotide sequence: TGTGCCAGCAGCGTGGGACAGGGACCCTATGGCTACACCTTC. Protein: CASSVGQGPYGYTF.

The V and J genes are TRBV27 and TRBJ1-1, with D unresolved. Trimming removed 6 bases at V and 1 base at J, with 9 bases between. CDR1 and CDR2 from the germline V gene are MNHEY and SMNVEV (reference sequence). The length of the CDR3 is 13 residues. The CDR3 DNA sequence: TGTGCCAGCAGCCTACAGTGGAACACTGAAGCTTTCTTT. It encodes CASSLQWNTEAFF.

The chain joins TRBV30 to TRBJ2-5; D unresolved. Trimming shortened V by 2 bases and J by 12 bases, and 13 bases separated the two germline ends. This CDR3 comprises 11 residues. The V gene's germline CDR1 is GTSNPN and CDR2 SVGIG (reference sequence). The CDR3 DNA sequence: TGTGCCTGGAGTCAATCCCACATTAAGTACTTC. This sequence encodes CAWSQSHIKYF.

The chain employs TRBV9 and TRBJ2-6; tentatively, D is TRBD1 (6 bases). The CDR3 is 17 amino acids. Germline CDR1 is SGDLS and CDR2 is YYNGEE. Deletions cut 3 bases from V and 1 base from J, with 14 bases between. For the CDR3, the DNA is TGTGCCAGCAGCGCTTTGGACAGACCGTCTGGGGCCAACGTCCTGACTTTC. Translated, it gives CASSALDRPSGANVLTF.

This clone showed up just once. The chain uses TRBV18 and TRBJ2-1, with D perhaps matching TRBD2 (5 bases). Germline values: CDR1 KGHSH, CDR2 LQKENI. The length of the CDR3 is 12 residues. V was clipped by 1 base and J by 7 bases, with 5 bases between them. The CDR3 spells CASSPRRNEQFF. CDR3 nucleotide sequence: TGTGCCAGCTCACCACGGAGGAATGAGCAGTTCTTC.

The chain has TRBV30 and TRBJ2-2; maybe TRBD2 (5 bases). The germline V and J ends were trimmed by 7 bases and 6 bases, with 9 bases remaining between them. Germline assignment: CDR1 GTSNPN and CDR2 SVGIG (reference sequence). The CDR3 is 11 amino acids. The CDR3: CASGRAGELFF. CDR3 DNA sequence: TGTGCCTCCGGGCGGGCCGGGGAGCTGTTTTTT.

The chain has TRBV7-2 and TRBJ2-1; 7 bases map to TRBD2. The CDR3 covers 13 residues. In germline, CDR1 is SGHTA, CDR2 FQGNSA. The V and J ends lost 5 bases and 8 bases, in that order; junction bases with no gene match: 6. CDR3 in DNA: TGTGCCAGCAGCATCCAGGGAGGGGATGAGCAGTTCTTC. It translates to CASSIQGGDEQFF.

In this sample, this clone turned up a few times. The J gene is TRBJ1-5, the V gene TRBV11-3; 8 positions match TRBD1. V gave up 1 base and J gave up 4 bases; unmatched junction bases: 6. The CDR3 is 16 amino acids. Per germline, CDR1 SGHNT and CDR2 YENEEA. In DNA form, the CDR3 reads TGTGCCAGCAGCTTAGTGGGCAGGGGGCGGAATCAGCCCCAGCATTTT. It encodes CASSLVGRGRNQPQHF.

The chain links TRBV6-5 to TRBJ2-5, with 7 bases fitting TRBD1. The V gene end was trimmed by 9 bases and the J gene end by 5 bases; junction bases not matched to a gene: 6. CDR3 length: 12 residues. Germline CDR1 reads MNHEY; CDR2 reads SVGAGI. The CDR3 reads CASRQGGETQYF. CDR3 nucleotides: TGTGCCAGTCGACAGGGTGGCGAGACCCAGTACTTC.